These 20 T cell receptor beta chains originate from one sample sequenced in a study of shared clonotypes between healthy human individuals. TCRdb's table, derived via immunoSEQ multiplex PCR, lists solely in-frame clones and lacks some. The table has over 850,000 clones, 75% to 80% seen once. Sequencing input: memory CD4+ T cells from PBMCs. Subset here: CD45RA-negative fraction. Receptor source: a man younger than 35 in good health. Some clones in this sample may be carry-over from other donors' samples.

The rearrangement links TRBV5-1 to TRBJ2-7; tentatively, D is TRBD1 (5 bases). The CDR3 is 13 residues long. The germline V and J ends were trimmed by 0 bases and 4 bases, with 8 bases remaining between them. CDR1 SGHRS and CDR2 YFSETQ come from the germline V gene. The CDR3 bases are TGCGCCAGCAGCTTGGCCGCAGGGTACGAGCAGTACTTC. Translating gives CASSLAAGYEQYF. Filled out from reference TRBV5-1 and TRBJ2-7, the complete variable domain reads KAGVTQTPRYLIKTRGQQVTLSCSPISGHRSVSWYQQTPGQGLQFLFEYFSETQRNKGNFPGRFSGRQFSNSRSEMNVSTLELGDSALYLCASSLAAGYEQYFGPGTRLTVT.

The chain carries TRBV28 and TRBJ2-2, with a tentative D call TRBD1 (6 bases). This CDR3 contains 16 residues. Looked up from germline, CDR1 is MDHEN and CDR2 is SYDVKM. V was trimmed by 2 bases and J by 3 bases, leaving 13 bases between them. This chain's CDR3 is CASSLHRVEDTGELFF. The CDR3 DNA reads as TGTGCCAGCAGTTTACACAGGGTCGAGGACACCGGGGAGCTGTTTTTT.

The CDR3: CASSLAGTNQETQYF. The CDR3 DNA reads TGCGCCAGCAGCTTGGCCGGGACAAACCAAGAGACCCAGTACTTC. The chain combines TRBV5-1 with TRBJ2-5, with TRBD1 as a possible D gene (6 bases). This CDR3 spans 15 amino acids. Trimming removed 0 bases from V and 0 bases from J, with 9 bases in between. Germline V gives CDR1 SGHRS, CDR2 YFSETQ.

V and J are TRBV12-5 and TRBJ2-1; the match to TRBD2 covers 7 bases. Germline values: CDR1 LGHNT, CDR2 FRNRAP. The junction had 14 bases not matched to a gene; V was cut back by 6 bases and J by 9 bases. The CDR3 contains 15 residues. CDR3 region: CASGRGLGNFGEQFF. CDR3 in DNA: TGTGCTAGTGGCCGCGGACTAGGCAACTTCGGTGAGCAGTTCTTC.

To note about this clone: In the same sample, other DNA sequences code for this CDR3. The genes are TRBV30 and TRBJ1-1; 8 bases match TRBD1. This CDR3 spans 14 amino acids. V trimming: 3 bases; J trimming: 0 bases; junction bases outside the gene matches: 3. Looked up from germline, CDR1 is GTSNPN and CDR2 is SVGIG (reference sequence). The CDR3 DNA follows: TGTGCCTGGAGACGACAGGGGATGAACACTGAAGCTTTCTTT. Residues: CAWRRQGMNTEAFF.

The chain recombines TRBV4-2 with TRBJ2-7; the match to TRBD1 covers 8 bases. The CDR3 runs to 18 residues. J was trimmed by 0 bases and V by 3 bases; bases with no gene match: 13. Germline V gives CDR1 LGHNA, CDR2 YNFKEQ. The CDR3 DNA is TGTGCCAGCAGCCAGCTTAGGGAGACAGGGGCGAGCTCCTACGAGCAGTACTTC. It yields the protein CASSQLRETGASSYEQYF.

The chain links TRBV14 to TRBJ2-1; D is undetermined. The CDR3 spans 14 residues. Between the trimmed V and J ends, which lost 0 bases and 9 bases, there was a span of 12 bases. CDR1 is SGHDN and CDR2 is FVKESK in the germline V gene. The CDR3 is CASSQDTVYGEQFF. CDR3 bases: TGTGCCAGCAGCCAAGATACCGTCTATGGTGAGCAGTTCTTC.

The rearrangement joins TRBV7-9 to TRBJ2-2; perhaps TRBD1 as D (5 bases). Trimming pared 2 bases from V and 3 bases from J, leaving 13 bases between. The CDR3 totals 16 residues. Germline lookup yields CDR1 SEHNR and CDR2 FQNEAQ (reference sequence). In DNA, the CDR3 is TGTGCCAGCAGCTTACTCCCAGGGTTAGACACCGGGGAGCTGTTTTTT. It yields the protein CASSLLPGLDTGELFF.

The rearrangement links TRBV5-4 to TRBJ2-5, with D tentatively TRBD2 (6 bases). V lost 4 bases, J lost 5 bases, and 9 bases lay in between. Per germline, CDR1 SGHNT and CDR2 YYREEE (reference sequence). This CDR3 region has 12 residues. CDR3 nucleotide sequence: TGTGCCAGCAGCAACGGAGGGGAGACCCAGTACTTC. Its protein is CASSNGGETQYF.

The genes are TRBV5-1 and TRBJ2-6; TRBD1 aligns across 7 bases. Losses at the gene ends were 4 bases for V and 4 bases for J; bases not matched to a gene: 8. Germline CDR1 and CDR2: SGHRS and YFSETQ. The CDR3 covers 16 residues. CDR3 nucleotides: TGCGCCAGCAGCCAGACAGGGACGGCGGGGGCCAACGTCCTGACTTTC. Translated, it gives CASSQTGTAGANVLTF.

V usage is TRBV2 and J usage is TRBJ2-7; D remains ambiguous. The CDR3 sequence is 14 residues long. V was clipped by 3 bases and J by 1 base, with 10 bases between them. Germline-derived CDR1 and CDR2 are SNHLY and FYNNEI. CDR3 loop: CASSDQGKSYEQYF. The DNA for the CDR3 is TGTGCCAGCAGTGACCAAGGAAAATCCTACGAGCAGTACTTC.

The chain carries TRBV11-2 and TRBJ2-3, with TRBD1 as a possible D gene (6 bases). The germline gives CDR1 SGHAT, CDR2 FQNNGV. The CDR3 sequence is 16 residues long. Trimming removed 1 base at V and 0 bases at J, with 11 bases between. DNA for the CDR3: TGTGCCAGCAGCTTAGCCCGAGGGGGAAGCACAGATACGCAGTATTTT. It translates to CASSLARGGSTDTQYF. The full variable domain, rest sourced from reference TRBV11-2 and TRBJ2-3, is EAGVAQSPRYKIIEKRQSVAFWCNPISGHATLYWYQQILGQGPKLLIQFQNNGVVDDSQLPKDRFSAERLKGVDSTLKIQPAKLEDSAVYLCASSLARGGSTDTQYFGPGTRLTVL.

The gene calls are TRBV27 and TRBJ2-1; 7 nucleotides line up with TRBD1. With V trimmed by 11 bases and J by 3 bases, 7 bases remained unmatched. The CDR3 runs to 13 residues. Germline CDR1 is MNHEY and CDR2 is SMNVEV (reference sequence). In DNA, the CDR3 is TGTGCCGCAGGGGGTGGCAACTACAATGAGCAGTTCTTC. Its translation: CAAGGGNYNEQFF.

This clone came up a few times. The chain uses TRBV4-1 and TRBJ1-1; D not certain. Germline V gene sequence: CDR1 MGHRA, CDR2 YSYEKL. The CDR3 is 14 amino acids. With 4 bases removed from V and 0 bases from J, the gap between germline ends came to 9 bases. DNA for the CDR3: TGCGCCAGCAGCCGAGTCCTGATGAACACTGAAGCTTTCTTT. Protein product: CASSRVLMNTEAFF.

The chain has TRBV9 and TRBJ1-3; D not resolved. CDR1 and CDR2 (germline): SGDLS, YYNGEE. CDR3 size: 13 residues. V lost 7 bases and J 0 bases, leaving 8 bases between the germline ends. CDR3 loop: CASQRDSGNTIYF. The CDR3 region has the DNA TGTGCCAGCCAACGGGACTCTGGAAACACCATATATTTT.

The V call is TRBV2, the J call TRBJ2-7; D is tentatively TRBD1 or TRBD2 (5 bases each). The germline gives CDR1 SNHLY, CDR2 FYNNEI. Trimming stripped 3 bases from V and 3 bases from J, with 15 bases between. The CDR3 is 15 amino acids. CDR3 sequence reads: CASSEGGTELYEQYF. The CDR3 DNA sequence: TGTGCCAGCAGTGAGGGTGGGACGGAACTCTACGAGCAGTACTTC.

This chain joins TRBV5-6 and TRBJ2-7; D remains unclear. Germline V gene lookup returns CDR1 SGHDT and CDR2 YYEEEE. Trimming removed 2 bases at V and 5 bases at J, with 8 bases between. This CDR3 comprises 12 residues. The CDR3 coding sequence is TGTGCCAGCAGCTTCAAGGGCCACGAGCAGTACTTC. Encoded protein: CASSFKGHEQYF.

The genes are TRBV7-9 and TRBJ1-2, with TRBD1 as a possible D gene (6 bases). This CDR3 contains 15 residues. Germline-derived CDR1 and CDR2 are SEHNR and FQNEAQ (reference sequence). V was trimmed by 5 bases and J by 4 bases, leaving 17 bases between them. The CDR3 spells CASSPGQGRGYGYTF. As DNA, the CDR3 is TGTGCCAGCAGCCCAGGGCAGGGGCGCGGCTATGGCTACACCTTC.

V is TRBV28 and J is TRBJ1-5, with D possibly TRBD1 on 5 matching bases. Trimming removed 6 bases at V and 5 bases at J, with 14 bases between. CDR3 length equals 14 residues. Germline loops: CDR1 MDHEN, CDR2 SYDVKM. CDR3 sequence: CASRGARGDQPQHF. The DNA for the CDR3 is TGTGCCAGCAGAGGGGCGAGGGGCGATCAGCCCCAGCATTTT. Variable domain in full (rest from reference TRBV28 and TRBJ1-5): DVKVTQSSRYLVKRTGEKVFLECVQDMDHENMFWYRQDPGLGLRLIYFSYDVKMKEKGDIPEGYSVSREKKERFSLILESASTNQTSMYLCASRGARGDQPQHFGDGTRLSIL.

The CDR3 loop is CASSLEVPGGITTSTDTQYF. CDR3 in DNA: TGTGCCAGCAGCTTAGAAGTCCCGGGCGGAATAACAACTAGCACAGATACGCAGTATTTT. The J gene is TRBJ2-3, the V gene TRBV7-8; no reliable D call. Per the germline V gene, CDR1 is SGHVS and CDR2 is FQNEAQ. CDR3 length: 20 residues. Trimming pared 1 base from V and 0 bases from J, leaving 23 bases between.